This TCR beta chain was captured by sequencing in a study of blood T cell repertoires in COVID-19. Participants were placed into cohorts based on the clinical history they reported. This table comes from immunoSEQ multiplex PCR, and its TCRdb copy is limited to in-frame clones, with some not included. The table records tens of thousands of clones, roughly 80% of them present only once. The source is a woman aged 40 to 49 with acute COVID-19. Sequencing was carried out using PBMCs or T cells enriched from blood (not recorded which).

Written as DNA, the CDR3 is TGTGCCACCAGCCCAAGGACAGGGAGGAACACTGAAGCTTTCTTT. Amino acid sequence: CATSPRTGRNTEAFF. The chain combines TRBV15 with TRBJ1-1; 8 nucleotides match TRBD1. V shed 5 bases, J shed 1 base, and the junction held 6 bases outside the gene matches. This CDR3 region has 15 residues. Germline V CDR1 and CDR2: LNHNV, YYDKDF (reference sequence).